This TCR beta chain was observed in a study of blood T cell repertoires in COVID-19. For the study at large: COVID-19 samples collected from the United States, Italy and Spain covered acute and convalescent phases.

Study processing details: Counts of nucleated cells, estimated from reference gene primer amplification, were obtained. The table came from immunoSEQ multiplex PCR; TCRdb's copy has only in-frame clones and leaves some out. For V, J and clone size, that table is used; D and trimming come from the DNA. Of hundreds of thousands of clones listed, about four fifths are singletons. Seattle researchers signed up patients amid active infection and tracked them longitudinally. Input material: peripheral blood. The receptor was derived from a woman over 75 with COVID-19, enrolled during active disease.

The CDR3 is CASSIEKGLAGADGEQYF. CDR3 sequence (DNA): TGTGCCAGTAGTATAGAGAAGGGACTAGCGGGAGCGGACGGCGAGCAGTACTTC. V gene TRBV19 combines with J gene TRBJ2-7; 14 bases align to TRBD2. Germline lookup yields CDR1 LNHDA and CDR2 SQIVND (reference sequence). The CDR3 runs to 18 residues. The V and J ends lost 0 bases and 6 bases, in that order; junction bases with no gene match: 10. Combining the CDR3 with reference TRBV19 and TRBJ2-7 gives the whole variable domain DGGITQSPKYLFRKEGQNVTLSCEQNLNHDAMYWYRQDPGQGLRLIYYSQIVNDFQKGDIAEGYSVSREKKESFPLTVTSAQKNPTAFYLCASSIEKGLAGADGEQYFGPGTRLTVT.